This record looks at one TCR beta chain sequence and its context. What it binds is not known. Quantitative barcoded 5'-RACE was used to prepare TCR beta libraries. One entry per CDR3 protein results from TCRdb running MiXCR on the 5' RACE reads. Seen here are roughly 200,000 distinct CDR3 sequences, approximately 24% observed once, and the top ten hold 6.6%. V dropped 4 bases and J dropped 3 bases, with 7 bases sitting between them. Germline V gives CDR1 ENHRY, CDR2 SYGVKD. This CDR3 is 12 amino acids long. This entry is derived from a study of CD8 T cells in ankylosing spondylitis. Study-wide findings and caveats: The study looked at matched synovial fluid samples from ankylosing spondylitis patients. Disease-linked clones were reported to be significantly enriched there. Eight highly homologous variants formed a TCR beta motif that appeared characteristic of ankylosing spondylitis blood. The disease-linked clones had a CD8+ phenotype and low blood frequencies.

The chain has TRBV10-3 and TRBJ2-7; D is unresolved. Sequencing used blood, either unsorted or a sorted T cell fraction (not recorded which). The sequence came from a male donor with ankylosing spondylitis or in good health (not recorded which). The CDR3 here is CAISASVYEQYF. In DNA, the CDR3 is TGTGCCATCAGTGCCTCCGTCTACGAGCAGTACTTC.